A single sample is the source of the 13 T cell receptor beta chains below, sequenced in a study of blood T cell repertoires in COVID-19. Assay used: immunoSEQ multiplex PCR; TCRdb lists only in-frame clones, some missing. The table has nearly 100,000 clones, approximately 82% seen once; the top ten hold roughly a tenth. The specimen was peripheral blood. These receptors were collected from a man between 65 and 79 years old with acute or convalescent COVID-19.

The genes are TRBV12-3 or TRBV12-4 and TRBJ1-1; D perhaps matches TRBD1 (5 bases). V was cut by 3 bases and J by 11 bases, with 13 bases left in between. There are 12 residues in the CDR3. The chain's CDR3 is CASSFRAWNAFF. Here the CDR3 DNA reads TGTGCCAGCAGTTTCAGGGCGTGGAACGCTTTCTTT.

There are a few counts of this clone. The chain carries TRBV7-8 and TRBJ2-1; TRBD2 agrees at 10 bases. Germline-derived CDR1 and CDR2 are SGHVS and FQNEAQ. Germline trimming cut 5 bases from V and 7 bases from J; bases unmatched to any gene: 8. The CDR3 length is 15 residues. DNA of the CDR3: TGTGCCAGCAGCCAAGCTAGCGGGAGTTGGAATGAGCAGTTCTTC. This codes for CASSQASGSWNEQFF.

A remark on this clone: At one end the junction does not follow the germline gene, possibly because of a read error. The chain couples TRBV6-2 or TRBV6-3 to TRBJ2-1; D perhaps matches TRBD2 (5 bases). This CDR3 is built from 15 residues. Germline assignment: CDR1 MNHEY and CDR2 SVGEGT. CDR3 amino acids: CASSLQLDSDNEQFF. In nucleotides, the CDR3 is TGTGCCAGCAGCCTCCAGCTGGACTCCGACAATGAGCAGTTCTTC.

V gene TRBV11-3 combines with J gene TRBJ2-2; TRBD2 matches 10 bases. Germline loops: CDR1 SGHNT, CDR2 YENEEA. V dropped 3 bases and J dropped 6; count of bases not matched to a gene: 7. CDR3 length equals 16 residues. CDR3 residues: CASSFTLAGVAGELFF. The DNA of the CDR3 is TGTGCCAGCAGCTTTACTCTAGCGGGAGTTGCCGGGGAGCTGTTTTTT.

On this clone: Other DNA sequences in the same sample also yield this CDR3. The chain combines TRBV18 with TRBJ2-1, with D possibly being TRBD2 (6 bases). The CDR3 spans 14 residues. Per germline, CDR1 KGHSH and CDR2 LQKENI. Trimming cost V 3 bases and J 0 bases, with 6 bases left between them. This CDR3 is CASSPGGSYNEQFF. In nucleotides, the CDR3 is TGTGCCAGCTCACCGGGGGGCTCCTACAATGAGCAGTTCTTC.

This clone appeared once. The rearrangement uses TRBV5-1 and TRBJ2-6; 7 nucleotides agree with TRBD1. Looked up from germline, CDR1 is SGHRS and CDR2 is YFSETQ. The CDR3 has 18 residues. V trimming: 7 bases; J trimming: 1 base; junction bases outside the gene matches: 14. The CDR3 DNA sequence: TGCGCCAGCGGACTCCGGGACAGTGCTTTGTCTGGGGCCAACGTCCTGACTTTC. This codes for CASGLRDSALSGANVLTF.

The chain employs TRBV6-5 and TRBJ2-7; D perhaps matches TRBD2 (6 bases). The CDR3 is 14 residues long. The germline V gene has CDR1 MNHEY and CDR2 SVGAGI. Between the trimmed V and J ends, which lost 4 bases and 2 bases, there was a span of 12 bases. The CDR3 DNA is TGTGCCAGCAGTTCCGGACTATCTCCCTACGAGCAGTACTTC. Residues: CASSSGLSPYEQYF.

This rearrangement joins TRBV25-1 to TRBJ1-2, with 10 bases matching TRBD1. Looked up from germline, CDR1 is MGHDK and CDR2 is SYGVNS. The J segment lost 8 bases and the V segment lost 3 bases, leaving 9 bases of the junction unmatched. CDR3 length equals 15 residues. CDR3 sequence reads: CASSDDRGRLGGYTF. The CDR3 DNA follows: TGTGCCAGCAGTGACGACAGGGGGCGCTTAGGCGGCTACACCTTC.

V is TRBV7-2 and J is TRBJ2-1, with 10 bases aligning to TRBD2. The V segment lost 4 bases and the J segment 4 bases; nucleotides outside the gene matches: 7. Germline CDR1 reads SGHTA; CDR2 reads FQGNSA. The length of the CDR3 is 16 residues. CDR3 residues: CASSYPGTSDYNEQFF. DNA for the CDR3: TGTGCCAGCAGCTACCCCGGGACTAGCGATTACAATGAGCAGTTCTTC.

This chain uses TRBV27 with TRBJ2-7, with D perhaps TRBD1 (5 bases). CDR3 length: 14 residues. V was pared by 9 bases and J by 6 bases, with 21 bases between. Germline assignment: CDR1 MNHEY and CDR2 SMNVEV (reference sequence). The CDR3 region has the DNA TGTGCCAGTAAAATGGGCAGGGAATTATCCGAGCAGTACTTC. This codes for CASKMGRELSEQYF.

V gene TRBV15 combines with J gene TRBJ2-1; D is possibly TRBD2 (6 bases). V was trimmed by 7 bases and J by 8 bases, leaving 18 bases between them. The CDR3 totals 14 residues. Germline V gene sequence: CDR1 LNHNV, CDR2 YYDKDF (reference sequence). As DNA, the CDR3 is TGTGCCACCACCGACGGGGGAGAGGGGTATGAGCAGTTCTTC. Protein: CATTDGGEGYEQFF.

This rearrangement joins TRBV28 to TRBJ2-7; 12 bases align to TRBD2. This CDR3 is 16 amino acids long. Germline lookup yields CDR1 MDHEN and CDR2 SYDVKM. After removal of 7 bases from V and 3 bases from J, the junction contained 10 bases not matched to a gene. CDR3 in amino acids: CASTSLRLAGVYEQYF. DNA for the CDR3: TGTGCCAGCACCTCACTAAGACTAGCGGGAGTCTACGAGCAGTACTTC.

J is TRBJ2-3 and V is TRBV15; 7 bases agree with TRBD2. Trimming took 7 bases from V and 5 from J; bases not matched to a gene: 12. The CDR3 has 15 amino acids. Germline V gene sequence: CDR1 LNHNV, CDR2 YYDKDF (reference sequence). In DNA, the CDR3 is TGTGCCACCAAGGAGCGAGCGGGAATTGAAGATACGCAGTATTTT. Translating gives CATKERAGIEDTQYF.